This T cell receptor beta chain is from a study of shared clonotypes between healthy human individuals. Authors' processing steps: Owing to the provision of junction-only sequences devoid of quality scores by immunoSEQ, filtering differed. The data were produced by immunoSEQ multiplex PCR, yet TCRdb's version contains in-frame clones alone and is incomplete. The DNA gave D and trimming, while V, J and clone size come from that table. The table shows millions of clones, with 93% occurring only once. Positively selected for CCR7, the CD45RO-negative cells used as naive CD8 cells excluded terminally differentiated effector memory CD45RA+ cells. This CDR3 is built from 14 residues. Germline V gene data show CDR1 as MNHEY and CDR2 as SVGAGI. J gave up 4 bases and V 2 bases, and 4 bases lay outside the gene matches.

The clonotype comes from a man aged 18 to 30 in good health. Some clones in this sample may be carry-over from other donors' samples. Material: naive CD8+ T cells from PBMCs. The V gene is TRBV6-5, the J gene TRBJ1-1, with TRBD1 matching over 7 bases. The CDR3 DNA reads as TGTGCCAGCAGTTACAGACAGGGAAGCACTGAAGCTTTCTTT. Translation gives CASSYRQGSTEAFF.